This entry concerns a single TCR beta chain. This record comes from a study of blood T cell repertoires in COVID-19. Participants were aged roughly 18 to 89 years, lived in around 25 US areas, and enrolled virtually. CDR1 and CDR2 from the germline V gene are MNHEY and SVGAGI. This CDR3 has 14 amino acids. With 5 bases removed from V and 1 base from J, the gap between germline ends came to 10 bases. Authors' processing steps: Cell counts per sample came from amplifying reference gene primers. This table comes from immunoSEQ multiplex PCR, and its TCRdb copy is limited to in-frame clones, with some not included. That table gives V, J and clone size, and the DNA gave D and trimming. This sample has 300,000 to 350,000 clones; about 86% occur once, and the top ten carry about 4%.

The clonotype was recovered from a woman aged 40 to 50 with acute COVID-19. The V gene is TRBV6-5, the J gene TRBJ2-3; D is uncertain. The sample comprised PBMCs or T cells enriched from blood (not recorded which). The CDR3 bases are TGTGCCAGCAGTCGAAAGCAGGGCACAGATACGCAGTATTTT. This sequence encodes CASSRKQGTDTQYF.